This T cell receptor (beta chain) is from a study of shared clonotypes between healthy human individuals. Across the study: CD4 naive and CD4 memory each took three plates per donor, while CD8 naive took two and CD8 memory one. General observations from the study: Sequencing depth was expected to influence donor clonotype sharing.

In germline, CDR1 is MDHEN, CDR2 SYDVKM. The CDR3 length is 11 residues. Trimming took 7 bases from V and 5 from J, leaving 8 bases between them. Regarding this clone: Antigen specificity is unknown.

Deep was the level used in running the assay. The method was immunoSEQ multiplex PCR; TCRdb's version includes in-frame clones alone and lacks a portion of them. The sample includes around 1,100,000 clones, approximately 80% of them seen just once. The specimen was memory CD4+ T cells from PBMCs. Subset of the sample: CD45RA-negative fraction. V usage is TRBV28 and J usage is TRBJ2-5; D ambiguous. This clonotype originated in a man younger than 35 in good health. Some clones in this sample may be carry-over from other donors' samples. This CDR3 is CASTAYETQYF. For the CDR3, the DNA is TGTGCCAGCACTGCTTATGAGACCCAGTACTTC.